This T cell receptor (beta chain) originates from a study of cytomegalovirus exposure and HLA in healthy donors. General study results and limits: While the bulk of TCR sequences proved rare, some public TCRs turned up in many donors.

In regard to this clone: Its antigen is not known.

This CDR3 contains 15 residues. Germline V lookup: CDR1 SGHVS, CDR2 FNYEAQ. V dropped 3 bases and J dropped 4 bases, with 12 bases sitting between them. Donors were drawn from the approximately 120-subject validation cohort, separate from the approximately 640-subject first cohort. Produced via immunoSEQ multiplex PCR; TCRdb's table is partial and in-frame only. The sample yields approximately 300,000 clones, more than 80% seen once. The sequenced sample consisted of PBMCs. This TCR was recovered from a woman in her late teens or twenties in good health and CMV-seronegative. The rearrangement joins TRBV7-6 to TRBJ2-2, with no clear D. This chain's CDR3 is CASSFAGGATGELFF. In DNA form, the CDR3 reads TGTGCCAGCAGCTTCGCAGGTGGCGCCACCGGGGAGCTGTTTTTT.